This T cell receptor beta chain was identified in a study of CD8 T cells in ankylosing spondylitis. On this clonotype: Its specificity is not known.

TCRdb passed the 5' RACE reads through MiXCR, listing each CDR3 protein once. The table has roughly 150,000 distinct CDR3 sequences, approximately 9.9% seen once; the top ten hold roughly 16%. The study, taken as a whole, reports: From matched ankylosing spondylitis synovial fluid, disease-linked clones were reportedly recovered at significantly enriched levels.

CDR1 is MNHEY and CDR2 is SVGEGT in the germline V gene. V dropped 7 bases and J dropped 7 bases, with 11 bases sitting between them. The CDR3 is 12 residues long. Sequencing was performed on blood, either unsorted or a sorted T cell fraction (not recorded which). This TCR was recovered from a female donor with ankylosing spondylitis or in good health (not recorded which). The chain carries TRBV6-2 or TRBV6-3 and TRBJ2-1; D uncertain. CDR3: CASTYPSNEQFF. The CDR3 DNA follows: TGTGCCAGCACCTACCCCTCAAATGAGCAGTTCTTC.